This record concerns one T cell receptor (beta chain) sequence. Its antigen remains unidentified. The entry originates in a study of blood T cells in healthy people across ages. Overall study: About one barcoded TCR beta cDNA was captured per two T cells. Study-level findings and limits: The long-lived group displayed more naive CD4+ cells, plus higher diversity, than the aged donors did. The study regarded diversity estimates from one million T cells as underestimates.

Then a second PCR, running about 6 to 12 cycles, was carried out with a sample-barcoded 5' primer and a J-beta primer mix. TCRdb reanalysed the 5' RACE reads using MiXCR and keeps one entry per CDR3 protein. Of about a million distinct CDR3 sequences detected, roughly 47% appear once; the ten largest clones hold about 20%. The sequence came from a woman aged 60 to 75 in good health. Sequencing was carried out using blood.

CDR3 sequence (DNA): TGTGCCAGCAGCTTGCGACAGGGTACGCATGGCTACACCTTC. It yields the protein CASSLRQGTHGYTF. The chain uses TRBV7-2 and TRBJ1-2; TRBD1 agrees at 7 bases. From germline, CDR1 is SGHTA and CDR2 FQGNSA. The J segment lost 6 bases and the V segment lost 3 bases, leaving 7 bases of the junction unmatched. This CDR3 region has 14 residues.